These 29 T cell receptor beta chains came from one sample sequenced in a study of blood T cell repertoires in COVID-19. Assay used: immunoSEQ multiplex PCR; TCRdb lists only in-frame clones, some missing. The repertoire has around 400,000 clones, around 83% of them found once; the top ten carry about 5%. Material for sequencing was PBMCs or T cells enriched from blood (not recorded which). Source of these receptors: a woman aged 45 to 65 who had recovered from COVID-19.

The J gene is TRBJ2-6, the V gene TRBV5-4; 9 bases agree with TRBD1. Trimming removed 4 bases from V and 4 bases from J; junction bases left unmatched: 3. CDR1 and CDR2 (germline): SGHNT, YYREEE (reference sequence). The CDR3 is made up of 15 amino acids. The CDR3 protein is CASSQGTGGANVLTF. In DNA, the CDR3 is TGTGCCAGCAGCCAGGGGACAGGGGGGGCCAACGTCCTGACTTTC.

This clone was recorded once. The chain has TRBV27 and TRBJ2-1, with D perhaps matching TRBD2 (5 bases). The CDR3 sequence is 15 residues long. V lost 8 bases, J lost 4 bases, and 18 bases lay in between. Germline V CDR1 and CDR2: MNHEY, SMNVEV (reference sequence). The CDR3 nucleotides read TGTGCCAGCCACCGGAGGATACCCTCATACAATGAGCAGTTCTTC. Encoded protein: CASHRRIPSYNEQFF.

A single count supports this clone. This rearrangement joins TRBV19 to TRBJ2-1, with D unresolved. V gave up 3 bases and J gave up 0 bases, with 6 bases separating them. Germline-derived CDR1 and CDR2 are LNHDA and SQIVND (reference sequence). This CDR3 is 14 amino acids long. As DNA, the CDR3 is TGTGCCAGTAGTATCCTAAACTCCTACAATGAGCAGTTCTTC. This gives the protein CASSILNSYNEQFF.

The rearrangement joins TRBV18 to TRBJ2-3; the D gene is possibly TRBD1 (5 bases). Trimming removed 3 bases from V and 1 base from J, with 23 bases in between. CDR1 is KGHSH and CDR2 is LQKENI in the germline V gene. This CDR3 is 19 amino acids long. CDR3 DNA sequence: TGTGCCAGCTCACCGATCGACTTAGGGGTACCTTGGGGCACAGATACGCAGTATTTT. Its translation is CASSPIDLGVPWGTDTQYF.

This chain connects TRBV7-9 to TRBJ1-1; 8 nucleotides agree with TRBD1. Germline CDR1 reads SEHNR; CDR2 reads FQNEAQ (reference sequence). V lost 5 bases to trimming and J lost 0 bases; unmatched junction nucleotides: 8. The CDR3 is 16 residues long. In DNA, the CDR3 is TGTGCCAGCAGCGGACAGGGACGCTCGATGAACACTGAAGCTTTCTTT. This translates into CASSGQGRSMNTEAFF.

V usage is TRBV29-1 and J usage is TRBJ2-3; 7 bases agree with TRBD2. V was clipped by 3 bases and J by 0 bases; unmatched bases: 6. The CDR3 contains 15 residues. Germline V gene sequence: CDR1 SQVTM, CDR2 ANQGSEA. The CDR3 spells CSVDLRERSTDTQYF. CDR3 sequence (DNA): TGCAGCGTTGATTTGCGGGAGCGTAGCACAGATACGCAGTATTTT.

As regards this clone: The same CDR3 can be traced to other DNA sequences in this sample. V is TRBV7-2 and J is TRBJ1-3, with D unresolved. The CDR3 spans 13 residues. The germline CDR1 and CDR2 sequences are SGHTA and FQGNSA. V lost 1 base to trimming and J lost 2 bases, with 3 bases between them. The CDR3 here is CASSLGAGNTIYF. CDR3 in DNA: TGTGCCAGCAGCTTAGGAGCTGGAAACACCATATATTTT.

Worth noting for this clone: A junction end diverges from the germline sequence, so it may reflect a read error. The genes are TRBV7-7 and TRBJ2-2; 10 nucleotides match TRBD1. This CDR3 spans 15 amino acids. Per germline, CDR1 SSHAT and CDR2 FNYEAQ (reference sequence). The CDR3 protein is CASSPGTGVVGELFF. The CDR3 DNA sequence: TGTGCTAGCAGCCCCGGGACAGGGGTTGTCGGGGAGCTGTTTTTT. Full variable domain (outside the CDR3, taken from reference TRBV7-7 and TRBJ2-2): GAGVSQSPRYKVTKRGQDVTLRCDPISSHATLYWYQQALGQGPEFLTYFNYEAQPDKSGLPSDRFSAERPEGSISTLTIQRTEQRDSAMYRCASSPGTGVVGELFFGEGSRLTVL.

Only a few counts were recorded for this clone. This same CDR3 is encoded by further DNA sequences in the sample. The chain links TRBV14 to TRBJ1-2, with D possibly matching TRBD1 (5 bases). Germline V gene lookup returns CDR1 SGHDN and CDR2 FVKESK. V lost 3 bases, J lost 5 bases, and 7 bases lay in between. The CDR3 spans 12 residues. CDR3 DNA sequence: TGTGCCAGCAGCCAGGGGCGATATGGCTACACCTTC. Protein product: CASSQGRYGYTF.

There are a few counts of this clone. The rearrangement joins TRBV25-1 to TRBJ1-6, with D perhaps TRBD1 (6 bases). This CDR3 region has 15 residues. In germline, CDR1 is MGHDK, CDR2 SYGVNS. Trimming took off 3 bases at V and 11 bases at J, with 17 bases between the two ends. DNA for the CDR3: TGTGCCAGCAGTGATGGTCACAGGGTCTCACCACCCCTCCACTTT. This gives the protein CASSDGHRVSPPLHF.

The chain links TRBV11-2 to TRBJ2-7; no reliable D call. This CDR3 contains 13 residues. V was cut by 5 bases and J by 4 bases, with 12 bases left in between. Germline CDR1 SGHAT, CDR2 FQNNGV. The CDR3: CASSLRRGYEQYF. CDR3 nucleotides: TGTGCCAGCAGCCTAAGGAGAGGTTACGAGCAGTACTTC.

The chain employs TRBV7-9 and TRBJ2-1; D remains unclear. This CDR3 is 12 amino acids long. Germline values: CDR1 SEHNR, CDR2 FQNEAQ (reference sequence). V lost 2 bases, J lost 12 bases, and 11 bases lay in between. CDR3 region: CASSLRSSRQFF. CDR3 DNA: TGTGCCAGCAGCTTACGGTCCTCGCGGCAGTTCTTC.

V and J are TRBV6-2 or TRBV6-3 and TRBJ1-2; D is unclear. The germline gives CDR1 MNHEY, CDR2 SVGEGT. The CDR3 is 11 residues long. Trimming left V 2 bases short and J 7 bases short, with 5 bases between. The CDR3 reads CASSYPLGYTF. CDR3 bases: TGTGCCAGCAGTTACCCTCTTGGCTACACCTTC.

This chain connects TRBV11-3 to TRBJ1-6, with D perhaps TRBD1 (6 bases). The CDR3 runs 12 residues. The germline gives CDR1 SGHNT, CDR2 YENEEA. Trimming left V 5 bases short and J 13 bases short, with 12 bases between. CDR3 region: CASSTPTGPLHF. The CDR3 nucleotides are TGTGCCAGCAGCACACCGACAGGTCCCCTCCACTTT. The whole variable domain, filled in from reference TRBV11-3 and TRBJ1-6, reads EAGVVQSPRYKIIEKKQPVAFWCNPISGHNTLYWYLQNLGQGPELLIRYENEEAVDDSQLPKDRFSAERLKGVDSTLKIQPAELGDSAVYLCASSTPTGPLHFGNGTRLTVT.

The rearrangement joins TRBV7-9 to TRBJ1-2, with D tentatively TRBD1 (5 bases). The V gene's germline CDR1 is SEHNR and CDR2 FQNEAQ (reference sequence). The length of the CDR3 is 15 residues. V gave up 5 bases and J gave up 2 bases, with 15 bases separating them. The CDR3 region is CASSVEGSGNYGYTF. In nucleotides, the CDR3 is TGTGCCAGCAGCGTGGAGGGGTCCGGGAACTATGGCTACACCTTC.

The chain joins TRBV3-1 (or the pseudogene TRBV3-2) to TRBJ1-2; D not resolved. V was pared by 2 bases and J by 1 base, with 20 bases between. Germline V gene data show CDR1 as LGHDT and CDR2 as YNNKEL (reference sequence). The CDR3 consists of 18 residues. CDR3 DNA: TGTGCCAGCAGCCAATATATCGGGGAGAACCCATTTAACTATGGCTACACCTTC. This codes for CASSQYIGENPFNYGYTF.

This clone has a handful of counts. The genes are TRBV4-2 and TRBJ1-6; D perhaps matches TRBD1 (6 bases). This CDR3 region has 15 residues. Germline CDR1 and CDR2: LGHNA and YNFKEQ. The V end lost 2 bases, the J end lost 5 bases, and 10 bases lay between the germline ends. The CDR3 loop reads CASSQSQGDNSPLHF. The CDR3 DNA sequence: TGTGCCAGCAGCCAATCACAGGGAGATAATTCACCCCTCCACTTT.

This chain connects TRBV7-8 to TRBJ1-1, with D maybe TRBD1 (6 bases). CDR3 length: 16 residues. V lost 0 bases to trimming and J lost 0 bases, with 11 bases between them. Germline V gene data show CDR1 as SGHVS and CDR2 as FQNEAQ. The CDR3 DNA reads TGTGCCAGCAGCTTAGCCCAGGGGACGGTGAACACTGAAGCTTTCTTT. This translates into CASSLAQGTVNTEAFF. The full variable domain, rest sourced from reference TRBV7-8 and TRBJ1-1, is GAGVSQSPRYKVAKRGQDVALRCDPISGHVSLFWYQQALGQGPEFLTYFQNEAQLDKSGLPSDRFFAERPEGSVSTLKIQRTQQEDSAVYLCASSLAQGTVNTEAFFGQGTRLTVV.

V is TRBV5-8 and J is TRBJ1-1; 7 positions match TRBD1. Germline CDR1 SGHTS, CDR2 YDEGEE. CDR3 length: 18 residues. Trimming removed 4 bases from V and 1 base from J; junction bases left unmatched: 16. CDR3 sequence reads: CASSPGTDPFRENTEAFF. CDR3 DNA sequence: TGTGCCAGCAGCCCGGGGACAGACCCCTTCCGGGAGAACACTGAAGCTTTCTTT.

The chain links TRBV10-3 to TRBJ1-2; the match to TRBD1 covers 11 bases. The CDR3 spans 15 residues. V lost 2 bases, J lost 4 bases, and 3 bases stayed unmatched. Per the germline V gene, CDR1 is ENHRY and CDR2 is SYGVKD. In nucleotides, the CDR3 is TGTGCCATCAGTGAGGGCGGGACAGGGGGCTATGGCTACACCTTC. Residues: CAISEGGTGGYGYTF.

In regard to this clone: Other nucleotide sequences in the sample specify the same CDR3. The chain has TRBV5-1 and TRBJ2-6; 7 bases line up with TRBD1. The CDR3 consists of 15 residues. The ends lost 4 bases at V and 2 bases at J; junction bases unmatched: 3. Looked up from germline, CDR1 is SGHRS and CDR2 is YFSETQ. The CDR3 nucleotides are TGCGCCAGCAGCCGAGACAGGGCTGGGGCCAACGTCCTGACTTTC. Translated: CASSRDRAGANVLTF.

J is TRBJ2-1 and V is TRBV3-1 (or the pseudogene TRBV3-2), with a possible D match to TRBD2 (6 bases). Trimming took 1 base from V and 4 from J, leaving 17 bases between them. This CDR3 spans 17 amino acids. Germline loops: CDR1 LGHDT, CDR2 YNNKEL (reference sequence). CDR3 region: CASSQGAGGGVYNEQFF. The CDR3 coding sequence is TGTGCCAGCAGCCAAGGGGCCGGTGGCGGGGTATACAATGAGCAGTTCTTC.

The chain links TRBV10-3 to TRBJ2-3; D may be TRBD2 (6 bases). The CDR3 length is 11 residues. Trimming removed 11 bases from V and 3 bases from J, with 9 bases in between. CDR1 is ENHRY and CDR2 is SYGVKD in the germline V gene. The CDR3 spells CASGRTDTQYF. Here the CDR3 DNA reads TGTGCCTCGGGGAGGACAGATACGCAGTATTTT.

J is TRBJ2-5 and V is TRBV3-1 (or the pseudogene TRBV3-2); tentatively, D is TRBD2 (5 bases). This CDR3 has 13 amino acids. Trimming left V 2 bases short and J 2 bases short, with 6 bases between. Germline CDR1 is LGHDT and CDR2 is YNNKEL (reference sequence). CDR3 in amino acids: CASSQRGQETQYF. DNA for the CDR3: TGTGCCAGCAGCCAACGGGGACAAGAGACCCAGTACTTC.

V gene TRBV5-1 combines with J gene TRBJ2-7; D is perhaps TRBD2 (5 bases). CDR1 and CDR2 (germline): SGHRS, YFSETQ. V was pared by 4 bases and J by 0 bases, with 23 bases between. The CDR3 has 18 residues. CDR3: CASSPAGGEEHGSYEQYF. In DNA, the CDR3 is TGCGCCAGCAGCCCCGCGGGTGGTGAGGAACATGGCTCCTACGAGCAGTACTTC.

This chain joins TRBV6-2 or TRBV6-3 and TRBJ1-2; the D is unclear. V dropped 2 bases and J dropped 4 bases, with 14 bases sitting between them. The CDR3 extends over 15 amino acids. Germline V gene sequence: CDR1 MNHEY, CDR2 SVGEGT. CDR3 sequence: CASSYISVIFYGYTF. As DNA, the CDR3 is TGTGCCAGCAGTTACATCAGCGTGATCTTCTATGGCTACACCTTC.

The CDR3 region is CASNSAGSNTGELFF. DNA for the CDR3: TGTGCCAGCAATTCTGCAGGGTCGAACACCGGGGAGCTGTTTTTT. This sequence joins TRBV28 and TRBJ2-2; TRBD1 is a possible D gene (5 bases). V lost 7 bases, J lost 0 bases, and 12 bases lay in between. Per the germline V gene, CDR1 is MDHEN and CDR2 is SYDVKM. The CDR3 extends over 15 amino acids.

The J gene is TRBJ2-7, the V gene TRBV28; D gene unclear. Germline lookup yields CDR1 MDHEN and CDR2 SYDVKM. The germline V and J ends were trimmed by 8 bases and 5 bases, with 13 bases remaining between them. The length of the CDR3 is 12 residues. The CDR3: CASLKAPHEQYF. CDR3 bases: TGTGCCAGCCTTAAAGCCCCCCACGAGCAGTACTTC. Drawing the rest from reference TRBV28 and TRBJ2-7, the complete variable domain is DVKVTQSSRYLVKRTGEKVFLECVQDMDHENMFWYRQDPGLGLRLIYFSYDVKMKEKGDIPEGYSVSREKKERFSLILESASTNQTSMYLCASLKAPHEQYFGPGTRLTVT.

The chain employs TRBV5-1 and TRBJ2-1; 10 nucleotides match TRBD2. The V and J ends lost 2 bases and 7 bases, in that order; junction bases with no gene match: 6. CDR1 is SGHRS and CDR2 is YFSETQ in the germline V gene. CDR3 length: 15 residues. This CDR3 is CASSLVSSGRNEQFF. The CDR3 coding sequence is TGCGCCAGCAGCTTAGTCTCTAGCGGGAGAAATGAGCAGTTCTTC.